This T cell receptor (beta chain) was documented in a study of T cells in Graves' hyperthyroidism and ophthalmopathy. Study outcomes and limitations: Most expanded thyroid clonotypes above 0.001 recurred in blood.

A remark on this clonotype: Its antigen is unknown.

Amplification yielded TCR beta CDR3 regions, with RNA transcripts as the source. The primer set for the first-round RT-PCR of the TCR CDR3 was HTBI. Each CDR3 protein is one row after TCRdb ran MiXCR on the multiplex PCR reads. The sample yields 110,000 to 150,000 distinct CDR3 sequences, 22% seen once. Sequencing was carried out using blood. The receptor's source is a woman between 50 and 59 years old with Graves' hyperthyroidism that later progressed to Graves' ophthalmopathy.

The CDR3 protein is CAGFRGNEQYF. DNA for the CDR3: TGCGCCGGCTTTCGGGGTAACGAGCAGTACTTC. This sequence joins TRBV10-1 and TRBJ2-7; possibly TRBD2 for D (5 bases). This CDR3 has 11 residues. The germline gives CDR1 WNHNN, CDR2 SYGVQD (reference sequence). V gave up 11 bases and J gave up 5 bases, with 13 bases separating them.